The present entry profiles one TCR beta chain with its context. This entry belongs to a study of cytomegalovirus exposure and HLA in healthy donors. Use of 60 Vbeta and 13 Jbeta primers characterized the PCR. Only in-frame clones appear in the TCRdb table, and some are missing; sequencing was by immunoSEQ multiplex PCR. The data hold roughly 250,000 clones, with roughly four fifths observed a single time. The TCR was taken from a woman between 35 and 50 years old in good health and CMV-seropositive. Sequencing input: PBMCs.

Here the CDR3 reads CASSLRRRETQYF. CDR3 nucleotides: TGCGCCAGCAGCTTACGTCGCCGGGAGACCCAGTACTTC. This sequence joins TRBV5-1 and TRBJ2-5; no clear D. From germline, CDR1 is SGHRS and CDR2 YFSETQ. Trimming took 2 bases from V and 5 from J, leaving 10 bases between them. This CDR3 region has 13 residues.